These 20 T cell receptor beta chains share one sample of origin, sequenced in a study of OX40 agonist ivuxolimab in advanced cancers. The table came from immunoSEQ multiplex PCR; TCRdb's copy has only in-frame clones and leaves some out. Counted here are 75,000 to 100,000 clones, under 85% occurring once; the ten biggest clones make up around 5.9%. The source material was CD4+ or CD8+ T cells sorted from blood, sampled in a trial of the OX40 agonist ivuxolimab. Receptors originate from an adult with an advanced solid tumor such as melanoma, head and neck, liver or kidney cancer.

The CDR3 loop reads CARSRVLGEKLFF. CDR3 in DNA: TGTGCCAGATCCCGGGTGCTGGGTGAAAAACTGTTTTTT. V gene TRBV14 combines with J gene TRBJ1-4; D not resolved. Germline V lookup: CDR1 SGHDN, CDR2 FVKESK. V lost 9 bases, J lost 7 bases, and 15 bases lay in between. This CDR3 contains 13 residues.

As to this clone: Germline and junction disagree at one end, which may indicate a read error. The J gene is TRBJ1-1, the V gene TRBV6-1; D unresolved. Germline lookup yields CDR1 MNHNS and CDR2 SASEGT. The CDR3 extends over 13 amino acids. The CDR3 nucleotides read TGTGCCAGCAGGGAAGTGCTGAACACTGAAGCTTTCTTT. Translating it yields CASREVLNTEAFF.

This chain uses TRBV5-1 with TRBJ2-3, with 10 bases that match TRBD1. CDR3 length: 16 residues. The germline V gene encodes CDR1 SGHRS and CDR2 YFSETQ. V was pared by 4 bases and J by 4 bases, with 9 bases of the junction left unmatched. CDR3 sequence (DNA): TGCGCCAGCAGCACGACCGGGACAGGGGCCCCAGATACGCAGTATTTT. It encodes CASSTTGTGAPDTQYF.

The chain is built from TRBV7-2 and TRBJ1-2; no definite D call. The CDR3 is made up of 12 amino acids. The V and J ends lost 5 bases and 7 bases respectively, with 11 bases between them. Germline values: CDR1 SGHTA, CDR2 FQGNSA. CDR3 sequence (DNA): TGTGCCAGCAGCCCCACGGTCCCTGGCTACACCTTC. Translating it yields CASSPTVPGYTF.

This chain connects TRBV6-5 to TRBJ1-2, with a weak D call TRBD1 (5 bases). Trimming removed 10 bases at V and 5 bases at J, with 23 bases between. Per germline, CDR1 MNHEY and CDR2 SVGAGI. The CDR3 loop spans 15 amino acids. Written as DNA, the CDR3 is TGTGCCACCCGGGGCGGGCCACCGAAAGAATATGGCTACACCTTC. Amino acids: CATRGGPPKEYGYTF.

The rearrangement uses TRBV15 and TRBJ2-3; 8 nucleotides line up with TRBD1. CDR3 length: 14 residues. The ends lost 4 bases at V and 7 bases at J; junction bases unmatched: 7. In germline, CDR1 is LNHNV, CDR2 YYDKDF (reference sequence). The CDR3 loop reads CATSTPDRENTQYF. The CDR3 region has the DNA TGTGCCACCAGCACACCGGACAGGGAAAATACGCAGTATTTT.

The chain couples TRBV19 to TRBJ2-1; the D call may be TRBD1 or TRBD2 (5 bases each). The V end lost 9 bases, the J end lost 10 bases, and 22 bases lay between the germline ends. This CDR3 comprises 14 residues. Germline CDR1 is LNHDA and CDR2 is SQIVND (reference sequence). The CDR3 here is CASGGPGGVWEQFF. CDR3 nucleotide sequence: TGTGCCAGCGGAGGTCCTGGGGGAGTATGGGAGCAGTTCTTC.

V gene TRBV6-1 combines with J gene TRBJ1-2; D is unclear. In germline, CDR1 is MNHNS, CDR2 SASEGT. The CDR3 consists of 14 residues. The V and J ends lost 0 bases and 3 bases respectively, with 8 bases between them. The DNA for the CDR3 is TGTGCCAGCAGTGAAGCCCTCAGCTACTATGGCTACACCTTC. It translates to CASSEALSYYGYTF.

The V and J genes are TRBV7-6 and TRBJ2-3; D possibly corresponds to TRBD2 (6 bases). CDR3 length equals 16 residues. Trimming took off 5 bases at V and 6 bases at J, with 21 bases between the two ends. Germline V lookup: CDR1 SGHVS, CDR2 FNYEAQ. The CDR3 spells CASSPGGGEVRDTQYF. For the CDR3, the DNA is TGTGCCAGCAGCCCTGGCGGAGGGGAGGTTCGGGATACGCAGTATTTT.

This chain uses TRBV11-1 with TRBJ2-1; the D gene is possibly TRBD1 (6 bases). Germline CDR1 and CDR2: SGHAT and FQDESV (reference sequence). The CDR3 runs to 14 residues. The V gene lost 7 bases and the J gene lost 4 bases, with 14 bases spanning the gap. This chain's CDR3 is CASTEKGQYNEQFF. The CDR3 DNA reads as TGTGCCAGCACCGAGAAAGGACAGTACAATGAGCAGTTCTTC.

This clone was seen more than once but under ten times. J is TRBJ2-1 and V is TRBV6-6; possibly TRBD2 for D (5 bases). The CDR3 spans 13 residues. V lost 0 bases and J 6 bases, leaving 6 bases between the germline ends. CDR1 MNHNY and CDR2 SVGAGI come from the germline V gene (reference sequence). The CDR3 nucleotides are TGTGCCAGCAGTTACTCGGACTCCAATGAGCAGTTCTTC. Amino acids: CASSYSDSNEQFF.

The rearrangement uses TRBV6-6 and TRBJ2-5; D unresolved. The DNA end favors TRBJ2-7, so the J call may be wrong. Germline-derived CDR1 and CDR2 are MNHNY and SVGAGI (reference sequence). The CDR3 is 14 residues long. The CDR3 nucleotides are TGTGCCAGCAGCCCCGGGCCAAGCTCCTACGAGCAGTACTTC. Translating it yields CASSPGPSSYEQYF.

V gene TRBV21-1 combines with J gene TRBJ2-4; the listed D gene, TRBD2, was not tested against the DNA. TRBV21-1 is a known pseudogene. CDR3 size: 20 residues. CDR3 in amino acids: CASSKALGLAANLAKNIQYF. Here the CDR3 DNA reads TGTGCCAGCAGCAAAGCGCTGGGACTAGCCGCAAATCTAGCCAAAAACATTCAGTACTTC.

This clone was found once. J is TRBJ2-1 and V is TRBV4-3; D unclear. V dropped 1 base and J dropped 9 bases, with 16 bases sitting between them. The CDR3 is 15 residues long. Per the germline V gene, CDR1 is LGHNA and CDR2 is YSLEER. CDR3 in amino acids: CASSQVRTGNSEQFF. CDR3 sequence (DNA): TGCGCCAGCAGCCAAGTTCGGACGGGCAACAGTGAGCAGTTCTTC.

Written as DNA, the CDR3 is TGCGCCAGCAGTGATTCTGTAACCCCCACAGATACGCAGTATTTT. Translated: CASSDSVTPTDTQYF. This chain connects TRBV10-1 to TRBJ2-3; no clear D gene. This CDR3 has 15 residues. The germline gives CDR1 WNHNN, CDR2 SYGVQD (reference sequence). The V gene lost 3 bases and the J gene lost 2 bases, with 12 bases spanning the gap.

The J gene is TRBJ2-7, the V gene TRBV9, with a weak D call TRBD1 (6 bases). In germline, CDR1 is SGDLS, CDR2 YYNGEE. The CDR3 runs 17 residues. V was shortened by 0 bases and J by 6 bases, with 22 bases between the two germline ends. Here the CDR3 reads CASSVVPLQGKCVEQYF. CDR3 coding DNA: TGTGCCAGCAGCGTAGTCCCGCTACAGGGAAAGTGTGTCGAGCAGTACTTC.

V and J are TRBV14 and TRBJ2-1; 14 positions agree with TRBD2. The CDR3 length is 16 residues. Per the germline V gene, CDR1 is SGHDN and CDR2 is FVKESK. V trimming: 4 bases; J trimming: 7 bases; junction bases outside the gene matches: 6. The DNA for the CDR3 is TGTGCCAGCAGCCGTGGGACTAGCGGGAGAGGGAATGAGCAGTTCTTC. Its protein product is CASSRGTSGRGNEQFF.

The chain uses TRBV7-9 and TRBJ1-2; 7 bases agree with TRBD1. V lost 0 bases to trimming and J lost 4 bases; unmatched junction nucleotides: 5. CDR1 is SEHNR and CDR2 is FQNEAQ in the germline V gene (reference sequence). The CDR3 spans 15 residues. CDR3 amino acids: CASSLARGRTYGYTF. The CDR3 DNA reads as TGTGCCAGCAGCTTAGCAAGGGGGCGCACCTATGGCTACACCTTC.

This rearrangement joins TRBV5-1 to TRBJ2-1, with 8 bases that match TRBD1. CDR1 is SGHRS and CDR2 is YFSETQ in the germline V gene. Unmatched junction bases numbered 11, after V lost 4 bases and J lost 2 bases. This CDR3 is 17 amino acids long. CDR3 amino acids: CASSANRQGSTYNEQFF. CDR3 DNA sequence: TGCGCCAGCAGCGCAAACAGACAGGGGTCCACCTACAATGAGCAGTTCTTC.

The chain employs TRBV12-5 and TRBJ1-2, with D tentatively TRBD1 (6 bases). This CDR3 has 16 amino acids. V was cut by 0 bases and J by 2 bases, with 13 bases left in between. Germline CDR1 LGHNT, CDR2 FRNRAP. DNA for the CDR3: TGTGCTAGTGGTTTGGTCACGGACAGACTAAACTATGGCTACACCTTC. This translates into CASGLVTDRLNYGYTF.